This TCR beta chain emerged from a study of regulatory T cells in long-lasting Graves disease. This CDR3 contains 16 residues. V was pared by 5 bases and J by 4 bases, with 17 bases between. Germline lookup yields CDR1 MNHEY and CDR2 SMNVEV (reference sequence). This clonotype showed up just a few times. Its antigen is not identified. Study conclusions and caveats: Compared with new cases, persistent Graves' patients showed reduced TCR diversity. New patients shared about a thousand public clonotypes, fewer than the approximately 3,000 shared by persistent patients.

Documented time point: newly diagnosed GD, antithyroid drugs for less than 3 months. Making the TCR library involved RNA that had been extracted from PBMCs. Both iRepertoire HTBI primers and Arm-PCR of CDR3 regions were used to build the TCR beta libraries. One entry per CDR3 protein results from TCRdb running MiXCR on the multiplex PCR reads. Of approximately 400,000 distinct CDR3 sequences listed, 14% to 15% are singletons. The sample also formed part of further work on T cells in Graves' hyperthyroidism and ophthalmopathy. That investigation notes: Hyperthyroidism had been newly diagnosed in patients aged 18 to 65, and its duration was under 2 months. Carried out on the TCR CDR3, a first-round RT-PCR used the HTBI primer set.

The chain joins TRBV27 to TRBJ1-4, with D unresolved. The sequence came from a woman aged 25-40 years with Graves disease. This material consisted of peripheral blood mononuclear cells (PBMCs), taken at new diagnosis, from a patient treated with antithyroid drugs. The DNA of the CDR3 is TGTGCCAGCAGTACCGTGGGCCCCCCCCTTAATGAAAAACTGTTTTTT. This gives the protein CASSTVGPPLNEKLFF. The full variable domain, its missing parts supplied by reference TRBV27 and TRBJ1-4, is EAQVTQNPRYLITVTGKKLTVTCSQNMNHEYMSWYRQDPGLGLRQIYYSMNVEVTDKGDVPEGYKVSRKEKRNFPLILESPSPNQTSLYFCASSTVGPPLNEKLFFGSGTQLSVL.